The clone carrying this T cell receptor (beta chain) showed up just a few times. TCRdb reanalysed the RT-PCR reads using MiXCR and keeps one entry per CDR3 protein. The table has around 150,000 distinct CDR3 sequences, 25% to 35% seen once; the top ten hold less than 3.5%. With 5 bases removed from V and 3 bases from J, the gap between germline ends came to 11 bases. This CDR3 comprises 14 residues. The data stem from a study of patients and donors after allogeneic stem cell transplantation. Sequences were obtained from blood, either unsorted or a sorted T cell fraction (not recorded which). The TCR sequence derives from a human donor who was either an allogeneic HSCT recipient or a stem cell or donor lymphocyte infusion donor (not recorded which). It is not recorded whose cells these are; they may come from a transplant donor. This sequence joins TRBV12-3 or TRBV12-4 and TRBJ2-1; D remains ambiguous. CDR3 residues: CASSPTPDYNEQFF. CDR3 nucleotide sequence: TGTGCCAGCAGTCCGACCCCGGACTACAATGAGCAGTTCTTC.